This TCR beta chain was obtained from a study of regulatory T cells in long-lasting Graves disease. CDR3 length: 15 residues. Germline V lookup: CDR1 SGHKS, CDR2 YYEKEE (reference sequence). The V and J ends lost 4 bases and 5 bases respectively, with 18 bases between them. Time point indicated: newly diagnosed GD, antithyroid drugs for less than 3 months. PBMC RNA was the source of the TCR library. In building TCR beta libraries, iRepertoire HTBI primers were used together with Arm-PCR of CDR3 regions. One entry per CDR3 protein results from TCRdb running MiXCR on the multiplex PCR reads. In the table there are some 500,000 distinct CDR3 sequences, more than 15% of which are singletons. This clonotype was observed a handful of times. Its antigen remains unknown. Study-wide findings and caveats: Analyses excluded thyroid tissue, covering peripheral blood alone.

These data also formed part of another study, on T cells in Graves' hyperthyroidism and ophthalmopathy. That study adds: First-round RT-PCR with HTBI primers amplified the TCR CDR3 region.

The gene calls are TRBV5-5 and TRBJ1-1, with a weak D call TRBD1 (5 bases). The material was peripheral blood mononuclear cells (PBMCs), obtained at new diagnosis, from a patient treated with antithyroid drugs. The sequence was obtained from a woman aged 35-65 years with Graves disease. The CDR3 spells CASSPGLGMGTEAFF. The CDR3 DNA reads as TGTGCCAGCAGCCCAGGGTTGGGGATGGGTACTGAAGCTTTCTTT.